This TCR beta chain was sequenced during a study of blood T cell repertoires in COVID-19. At the level of the study: T cells, B-cell-depleted T cells, or PBMCs supplied cDNA or gDNA.

As handled by the study authors: Counts of nucleated cells, estimated from reference gene primer amplification, were obtained. The repertoire was sequenced with immunoSEQ multiplex PCR; TCRdb's copy has only in-frame clones and lacks some. The V and J calls and clone size were taken over from that table, and D and trimming were inferred from the DNA. Of some 150,000 clones listed, approximately 80% were seen once; the top ten hold roughly 15%. The germline V gene has CDR1 MGHRA and CDR2 YSYEKL. The CDR3 extends over 17 amino acids. V was clipped by 0 bases and J by 0 bases, with 12 bases between them.

Specimen: peripheral blood. This TCR was sampled from a woman in her seventies with COVID-19, enrolled during active disease. The V gene is TRBV4-1, the J gene TRBJ1-3; D remains unclear. CDR3 region: CASSQDPGISSGNTIYF. The DNA of the CDR3 is TGCGCCAGCAGCCAAGACCCGGGAATAAGCTCTGGAAACACCATATATTTT.